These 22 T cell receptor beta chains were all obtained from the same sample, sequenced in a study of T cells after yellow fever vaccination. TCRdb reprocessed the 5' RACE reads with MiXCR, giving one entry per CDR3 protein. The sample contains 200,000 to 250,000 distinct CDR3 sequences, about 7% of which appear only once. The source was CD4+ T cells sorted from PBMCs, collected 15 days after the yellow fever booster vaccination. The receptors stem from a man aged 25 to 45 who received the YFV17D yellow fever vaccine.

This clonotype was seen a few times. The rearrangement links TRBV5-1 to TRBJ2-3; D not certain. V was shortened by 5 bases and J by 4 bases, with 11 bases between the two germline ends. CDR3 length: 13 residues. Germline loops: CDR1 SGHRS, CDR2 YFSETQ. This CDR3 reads CASSPDSADTQYF. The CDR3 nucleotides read TGCGCCAGCAGTCCCGACTCGGCAGATACGCAGTATTTT.

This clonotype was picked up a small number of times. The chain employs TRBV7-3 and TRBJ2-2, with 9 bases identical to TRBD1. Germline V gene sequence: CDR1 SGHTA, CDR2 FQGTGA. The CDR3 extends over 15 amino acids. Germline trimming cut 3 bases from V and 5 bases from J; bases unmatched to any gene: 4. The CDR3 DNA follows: TGTGCCAGCAGCTTCGACAGGGGGTCAACCGGGGAGCTGTTTTTT. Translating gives CASSFDRGSTGELFF.

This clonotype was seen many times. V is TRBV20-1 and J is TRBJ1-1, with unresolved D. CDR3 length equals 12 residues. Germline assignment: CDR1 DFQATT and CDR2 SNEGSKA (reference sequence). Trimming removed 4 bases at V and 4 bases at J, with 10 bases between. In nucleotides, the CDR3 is TGCAGTGCTACACACAGCTCCACTGAAGCTTTCTTT. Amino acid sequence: CSATHSSTEAFF.

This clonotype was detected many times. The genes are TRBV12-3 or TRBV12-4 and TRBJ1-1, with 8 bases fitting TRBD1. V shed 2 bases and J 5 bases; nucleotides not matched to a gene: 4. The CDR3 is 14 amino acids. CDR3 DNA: TGTGCCAGCAGTTTAATTACAGGGGGAACTGAAGCTTTCTTT. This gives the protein CASSLITGGTEAFF.

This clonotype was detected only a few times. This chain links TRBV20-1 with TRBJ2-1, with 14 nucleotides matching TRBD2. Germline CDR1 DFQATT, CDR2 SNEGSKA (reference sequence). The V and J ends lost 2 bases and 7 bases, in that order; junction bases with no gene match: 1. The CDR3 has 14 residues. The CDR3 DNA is TGCAGTGCTAGAAGGACTAGCGGGGGGAATGAGCAGTTCTTC. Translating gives CSARRTSGGNEQFF.

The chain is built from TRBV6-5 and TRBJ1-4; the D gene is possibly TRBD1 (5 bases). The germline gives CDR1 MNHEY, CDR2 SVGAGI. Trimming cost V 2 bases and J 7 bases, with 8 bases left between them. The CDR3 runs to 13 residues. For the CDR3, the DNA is TGTGCCAGCAGTTACGGGGCAACTGAAAAACTGTTTTTT. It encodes CASSYGATEKLFF.

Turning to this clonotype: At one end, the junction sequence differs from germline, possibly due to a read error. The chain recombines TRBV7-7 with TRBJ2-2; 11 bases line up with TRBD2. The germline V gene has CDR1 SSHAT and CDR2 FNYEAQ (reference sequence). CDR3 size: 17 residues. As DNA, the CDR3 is TGTGCTAGCAGCTTGCGACTAGCGGGATCGGTCACCGGGGAGCTGTTTTTT. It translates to CASSLRLAGSVTGELFF.

The CDR3 DNA sequence: TGTGCCTTCAGTTTTCGGCCCCTCATGAACCATCGGCAAGAGACCCAGTACTTC. Translated, it gives CAFSFRPLMNHRQETQYF. The chain has TRBV12-3 or TRBV12-4 and TRBJ2-5; D is uncertain. Trimming removed 11 bases at V and 2 bases at J, with 30 bases between. The CDR3 is made up of 18 amino acids.

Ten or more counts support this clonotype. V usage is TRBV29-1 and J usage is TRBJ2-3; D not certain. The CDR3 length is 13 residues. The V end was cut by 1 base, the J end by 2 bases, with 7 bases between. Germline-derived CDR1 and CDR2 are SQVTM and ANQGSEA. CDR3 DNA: TGCAGCGTTGAAGGAAGCAACACAGATACGCAGTATTTT. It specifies CSVEGSNTDTQYF.

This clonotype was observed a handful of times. CDR3 residues: CASSPSLAGLGETQYF. The CDR3 nucleotides read TGTGCCAGCAGCCCATCCTTAGCGGGTTTGGGAGAGACCCAGTACTTC. J is TRBJ2-5 and V is TRBV7-9, with 7 nucleotides matching TRBD2. V lost 5 bases and J lost 4; bases outside the gene matches: 13. CDR3 length: 16 residues. From germline, CDR1 is SEHNR and CDR2 FQNEAQ (reference sequence).

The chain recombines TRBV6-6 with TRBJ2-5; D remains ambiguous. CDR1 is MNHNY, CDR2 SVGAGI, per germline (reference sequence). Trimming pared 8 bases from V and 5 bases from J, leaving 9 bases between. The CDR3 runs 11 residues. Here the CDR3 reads CASLQLETQYF. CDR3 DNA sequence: TGTGCCAGCCTACAGTTGGAGACCCAGTACTTC.

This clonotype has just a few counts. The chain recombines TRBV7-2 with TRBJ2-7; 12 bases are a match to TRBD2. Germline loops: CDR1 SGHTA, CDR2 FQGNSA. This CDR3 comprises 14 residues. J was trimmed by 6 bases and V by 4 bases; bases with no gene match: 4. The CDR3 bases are TGTGCCAGCAGCTGGGGACTAGCGGGCGTCGAGCAGTACTTC. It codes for CASSWGLAGVEQYF.

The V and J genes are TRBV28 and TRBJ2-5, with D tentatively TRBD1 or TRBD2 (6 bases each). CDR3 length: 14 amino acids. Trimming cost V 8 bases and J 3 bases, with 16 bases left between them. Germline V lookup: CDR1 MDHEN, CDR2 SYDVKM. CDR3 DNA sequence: TGTGCCAGCCTCATTGGGGGCGGGAAAGAGACCCAGTACTTC. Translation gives CASLIGGGKETQYF.

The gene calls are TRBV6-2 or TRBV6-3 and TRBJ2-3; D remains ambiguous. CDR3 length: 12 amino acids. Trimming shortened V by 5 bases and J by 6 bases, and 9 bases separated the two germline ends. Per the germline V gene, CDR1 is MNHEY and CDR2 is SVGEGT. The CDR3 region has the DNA TGTGCCAGCAGTCCCTCCGACGATACGCAGTATTTT. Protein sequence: CASSPSDDTQYF.

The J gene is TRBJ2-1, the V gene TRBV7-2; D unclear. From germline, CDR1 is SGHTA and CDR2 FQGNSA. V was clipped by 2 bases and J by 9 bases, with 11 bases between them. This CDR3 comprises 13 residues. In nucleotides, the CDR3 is TGTGCCAGCAGCTTACCTTCCCTCATTGAGCAGTTCTTC. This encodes CASSLPSLIEQFF.

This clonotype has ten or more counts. CDR3 nucleotide sequence: TGTGCCAGCAGCTTGGAACTCTTTGGCGGGGAGCTGTTTTTT. Translating it yields CASSLELFGGELFF. The rearrangement joins TRBV5-5 to TRBJ2-2; D is unclear. V lost 0 bases, J lost 7 bases, and 10 bases lay in between. CDR1 is SGHKS and CDR2 is YYEKEE in the germline V gene (reference sequence). The CDR3 spans 14 residues.

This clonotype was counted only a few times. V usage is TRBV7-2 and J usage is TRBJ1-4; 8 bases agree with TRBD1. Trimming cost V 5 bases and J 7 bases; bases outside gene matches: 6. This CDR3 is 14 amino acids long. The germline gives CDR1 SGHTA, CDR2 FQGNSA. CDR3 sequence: CASSPGGRSEKLFF. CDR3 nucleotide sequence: TGTGCCAGCAGCCCAGGGGGCAGGAGTGAAAAACTGTTTTTT.

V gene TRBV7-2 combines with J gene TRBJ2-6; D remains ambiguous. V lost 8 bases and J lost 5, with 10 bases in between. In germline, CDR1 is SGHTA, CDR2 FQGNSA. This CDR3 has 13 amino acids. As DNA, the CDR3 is TGTGCCAGCGCCGAAAACTGGGCCAACGTCCTGACTTTC. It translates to CASAENWANVLTF.

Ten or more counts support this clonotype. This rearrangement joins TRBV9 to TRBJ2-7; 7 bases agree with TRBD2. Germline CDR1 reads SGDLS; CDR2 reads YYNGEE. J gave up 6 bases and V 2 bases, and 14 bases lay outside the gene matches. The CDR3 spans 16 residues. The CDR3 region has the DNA TGTGCCAGCAGCGTGGGGGGGAAAGGGGCGACGGCCGAGCAGTACTTC. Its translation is CASSVGGKGATAEQYF.

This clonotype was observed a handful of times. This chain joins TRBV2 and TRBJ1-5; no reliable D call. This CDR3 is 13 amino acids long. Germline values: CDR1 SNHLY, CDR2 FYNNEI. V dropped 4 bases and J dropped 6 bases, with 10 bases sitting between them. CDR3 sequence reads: CASSVRVSQPQHF. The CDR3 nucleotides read TGTGCCAGCAGTGTGCGGGTCAGTCAGCCCCAGCATTTT.

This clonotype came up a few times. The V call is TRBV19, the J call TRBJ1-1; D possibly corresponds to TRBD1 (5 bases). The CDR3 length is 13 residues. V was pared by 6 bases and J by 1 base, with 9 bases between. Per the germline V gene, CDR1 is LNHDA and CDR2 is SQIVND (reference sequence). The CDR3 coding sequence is TGTGCCAGTAGGACAGACAGGAACACTGAAGCTTTCTTT. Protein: CASRTDRNTEAFF. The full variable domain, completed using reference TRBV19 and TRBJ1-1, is DGGITQSPKYLFRKEGQNVTLSCEQNLNHDAMYWYRQDPGQGLRLIYYSQIVNDFQKGDIAEGYSVSREKKESFPLTVTSAQKNPTAFYLCASRTDRNTEAFFGQGTRLTVV.

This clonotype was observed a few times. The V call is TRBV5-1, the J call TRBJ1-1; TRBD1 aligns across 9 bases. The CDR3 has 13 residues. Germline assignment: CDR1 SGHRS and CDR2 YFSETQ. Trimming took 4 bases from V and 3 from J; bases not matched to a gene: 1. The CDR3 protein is CASSRTGDTEAFF. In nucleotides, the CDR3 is TGCGCCAGCAGCAGGACAGGGGACACTGAAGCTTTCTTT.